A selection of T cell receptor beta chains follows, all from one sample in a study of STAT5B mutations in CD4+ large granular lymphocyte leukemia. TCRdb's table, derived via immunoSEQ multiplex PCR, lists solely in-frame clones and lacks some. Among some 40,000 clones listed, around 86% were seen once. The sample taken for sequencing was CD4+ T cells from blood buffy coats. The origin of the receptors is a human donor in good health. The CDR3 runs from the conserved cysteine through the conserved F or W. D genes are given only for firm matches. Size tells how often a clone was seen (once, few, many) or the class of an expanded clone, and some rows leave it out.

clone_size d_call j_call v_call cdr3_aa cdr3_nt
NA TRBD1 TRBJ2-6 TRBV10-2 CASSDETGVGANVLTF TGCGCCAGCAGTGACGAGACAGGGGTTGGGGCCAACGTCCTGACTTTC
few TRBD2 TRBJ2-1 TRBV5-1 CASSLILAVYNEQFF TGCGCCAGCAGCTTGATACTAGCGGTATACAATGAGCAGTTCTTC
NA TRBD1 TRBJ1-2 TRBV30 CAWEGTGANYGYTF TGTGCCTGGGAGGGGACAGGGGCTAACTATGGCTACACCTTC
NA TRBD2 TRBJ2-7 TRBV14 CASSQREGLAGSYEQYF TGTGCCAGCAGCCAGCGGGAAGGACTAGCGGGCTCCTACGAGCAGTACTTC
once NA TRBJ1-5 TRBV28 CASNSNQPQHF TGTGCCAGCAATAGCAATCAGCCCCAGCATTTT
NA NA TRBJ2-1 TRBV10-2 CASSEVPRGNEQFF TGCGCCAGCAGTGAGGTACCCCGGGGCAATGAGCAGTTCTTC
NA TRBD1 TRBJ2-3 TRBV5-1 CASSLGTGRTDTQYF TGCGCCAGCAGCTTGGGGACAGGGAGAACAGATACGCAGTATTTT
NA NA TRBJ2-3 TRBV5-4 CASSLAGSDTQYF TGTGCCAGCAGCTTGGCCGGATCAGATACGCAGTATTTT
NA TRBD1 TRBJ1-5 TRBV27 CASRGQNSNQPQHF TGTGCCAGCCGGGGACAGAATAGCAATCAGCCCCAGCATTTT
NA TRBD2 TRBJ2-1 TRBV5-8 CASSVGGRVEQFF TGTGCCAGCAGCGTTGGCGGGAGGGTTGAGCAGTTCTTC
NA NA TRBJ1-4 TRBV14 CASSQDSGVVREKLFF TGTGCCAGCAGCCAAGACAGCGGGGTGGTTCGAGAAAAACTGTTTTTT
NA NA TRBJ2-1 TRBV7-9 CASSLEVLKQFF TGTGCCAGCAGCTTAGAGGTTCTTAAGCAGTTCTTC
NA NA TRBJ1-5 TRBV4-3 CASSQDWQPNQPQHF TGCGCCAGCAGCCAAGATTGGCAGCCCAATCAGCCCCAGCATTTT
NA TRBD2 TRBJ2-1 TRBV29-1 CSAGLAGQSNEQFF TGCAGCGCCGGACTAGCGGGACAGAGCAATGAGCAGTTCTTC
NA NA TRBJ2-2 TRBV27 CASSAGWAGTGELFF TGTGCCAGCAGTGCCGGGTGGGCCGGGACCGGGGAGCTGTTTTTT
NA TRBD2 TRBJ2-1 TRBV6-6 CASSPSGRSYNEQFF TGTGCCAGCAGCCCAAGCGGGAGATCCTACAATGAGCAGTTCTTC
NA NA TRBJ1-5 TRBV7-9 CASSLGGGNQPQHF TGTGCCAGCAGCTTAGGGGGAGGCAATCAGCCCCAGCATTTT